Shown below are 16 T cell receptor beta chains from a single sample sequenced in a study of blood T cell repertoires in COVID-19. Libraries were prepared by immunoSEQ multiplex PCR; TCRdb keeps only in-frame clonotypes and omits some of them. The sample holds 150,000 or so clones, about nine tenths seen once. Specimen: peripheral blood. These TCRs come from a human donor in a cohort sampled during active COVID-19.

The rearrangement links TRBV6-5 to TRBJ1-1, with D tentatively TRBD1 (6 bases). This CDR3 has 14 residues. Germline-derived CDR1 and CDR2 are MNHEY and SVGAGI. V was cut by 5 bases and J by 5 bases, with 15 bases left in between. The CDR3, as DNA: TGTGCCAGCAGTCGAACAGGGCGAGGAACTGAAGCTTTCTTT. Its protein product is CASSRTGRGTEAFF.

The chain joins TRBV6-5 to TRBJ2-7; TRBD2 matches 7 bases. V was pared by 4 bases and J by 3 bases, with 9 bases of the junction left unmatched. The CDR3 is 15 amino acids. Germline V gene data show CDR1 as MNHEY and CDR2 as SVGAGI. For the CDR3, the DNA is TGTGCCAGCAGTTTGGGACCGGGGGGTGGCTACGAGCAGTACTTC. It yields the protein CASSLGPGGGYEQYF.

The chain uses TRBV7-6 and TRBJ1-1, with 8 nucleotides matching TRBD1. Germline V CDR1 and CDR2: SGHVS, FNYEAQ. This CDR3 comprises 15 residues. J gave up 3 bases and V 5 bases, and 8 bases lay outside the gene matches. CDR3 nucleotides: TGTGCCAGCAGCCCTTTGGACAGGGTTGACACTGAAGCTTTCTTT. Its protein is CASSPLDRVDTEAFF.

The rearrangement joins TRBV2 to TRBJ2-7, with unresolved D. Trimming pared 2 bases from V and 6 bases from J, leaving 11 bases between. The CDR3 has 13 residues. Germline CDR1 SNHLY, CDR2 FYNNEI. As DNA, the CDR3 is TGTGCCAGCAGTGAAAGAATGGGCTCCGAGCAGTACTTC. It translates to CASSERMGSEQYF.

This chain connects TRBV28 to TRBJ1-3; the D gene is possibly TRBD1 (5 bases). V dropped 5 bases and J dropped 0 bases, with 11 bases sitting between them. The CDR3 sequence is 15 residues long. CDR1 is MDHEN and CDR2 is SYDVKM in the germline V gene. This CDR3 is CASSGRTLSGNTIYF. CDR3 coding DNA: TGTGCCAGCAGTGGCCGGACACTCTCTGGAAACACCATATATTTT.

CDR3 protein: CASGWDRLYGYTF. The CDR3 DNA is TGCGCCAGCGGATGGGACAGGCTCTATGGCTACACCTTC. This rearrangement joins TRBV5-1 to TRBJ1-2, with 8 bases matching TRBD1. The CDR3 spans 13 residues. The ends lost 7 bases at V and 4 bases at J; junction bases unmatched: 6. Germline V gene lookup returns CDR1 SGHRS and CDR2 YFSETQ.

This sequence joins TRBV28 and TRBJ1-4; tentatively, D is TRBD1 (5 bases). CDR3 size: 14 residues. With 2 bases removed from V and 8 bases from J, the gap between germline ends came to 12 bases. Germline assignment: CDR1 MDHEN and CDR2 SYDVKM. CDR3 bases: TGTGCCAGCAGTTTAGGGGGGTATGAGGAAAAACTGTTTTTT. As protein: CASSLGGYEEKLFF.

The chain combines TRBV5-8 with TRBJ1-2; TRBD1 agrees at 8 bases. The CDR3 loop spans 15 amino acids. The V gene end was trimmed by 4 bases and the J gene end by 7 bases; junction bases not matched to a gene: 12. Germline CDR1 is SGHTS and CDR2 is YDEGEE. CDR3 sequence (DNA): TGTGCCAGCAGCCTCGGCCGGACAGGGTCTAGTGGCTACACCTTC. Residues: CASSLGRTGSSGYTF.

The gene calls are TRBV3-1 (or the pseudogene TRBV3-2) and TRBJ1-3; possibly TRBD1 for D (5 bases). The CDR3 contains 15 residues. From germline, CDR1 is LGHDT and CDR2 YNNKEL (reference sequence). V was clipped by 4 bases and J by 2 bases, with 12 bases between them. The CDR3 DNA reads TGTGCCAGCAGCCGAGACCAGGGAACTGGAAACACCATATATTTT. As protein: CASSRDQGTGNTIYF.

V is TRBV2 and J is TRBJ1-2; D might be TRBD1 (5 bases). Trimming shortened V by 6 bases and J by 7 bases, and 18 bases separated the two germline ends. Germline V gene sequence: CDR1 SNHLY, CDR2 FYNNEI. The CDR3 is 14 residues long. CDR3: CASREGLLGVGYTF. The CDR3 region has the DNA TGTGCCAGCAGGGAGGGACTTCTAGGGGTTGGCTACACCTTC.

J is TRBJ2-7 and V is TRBV19; 9 positions match TRBD1. The germline CDR1 and CDR2 sequences are LNHDA and SQIVND (reference sequence). Germline trimming cut 2 bases from V and 5 bases from J; bases unmatched to any gene: 4. The CDR3 contains 14 residues. For the CDR3, the DNA is TGTGCCAGTAGTATACGGGACAGGGTGAACGAGCAGTACTTC. Protein product: CASSIRDRVNEQYF.

This clone occurred a few times. The chain has TRBV24-1 and TRBJ1-2; TRBD1 matches at 7 bases. The germline V gene has CDR1 KGHDR and CDR2 SFDVKD. The length of the CDR3 is 15 residues. Unmatched junction bases numbered 6, after V lost 3 bases and J lost 3 bases. The CDR3 coding sequence is TGTGCCACCAGTGATCCGACAGGGAACGACTATGGCTACACCTTC. It translates to CATSDPTGNDYGYTF.

The CDR3 region has the DNA TGTGCCTGGACCCCGTTGTACGGGAGGGGGCGCACTGAAGCTTTCTTT. The encoded protein is CAWTPLYGRGRTEAFF. V gene TRBV30 combines with J gene TRBJ1-1; 7 nucleotides line up with TRBD1. Germline loops: CDR1 GTSNPN, CDR2 SVGIG (reference sequence). The length of the CDR3 is 16 residues. Trimming at V came to 4 bases and at J to 4 bases, leaving 15 bases not matched to a gene. The complete variable domain, with remaining parts taken from reference TRBV30 and TRBJ1-1, reads SQTIHQWPATLVQPVGSPLSLECTVEGTSNPNLYWYRQAAGRGLQLLFYSVGIGQISSEVPQNLSASRPQDRQFILSSKKLLLSDSGFYLCAWTPLYGRGRTEAFFGQGTRLTVV.

This chain uses TRBV7-8 with TRBJ2-5, with 8 bases fitting TRBD2. The CDR3 contains 13 residues. Germline CDR1 and CDR2: SGHVS and FQNEAQ. Losses at the gene ends were 5 bases for V and 5 bases for J; bases not matched to a gene: 4. CDR3: CASSPAGAETQYF. The CDR3 DNA reads TGTGCCAGCAGCCCAGCGGGGGCGGAGACCCAGTACTTC. The full variable domain, in which reference TRBV7-8 and TRBJ2-5 provide the parts outside the CDR3, is GAGVSQSPRYKVAKRGQDVALRCDPISGHVSLFWYQQALGQGPEFLTYFQNEAQLDKSGLPSDRFFAERPEGSVSTLKIQRTQQEDSAVYLCASSPAGAETQYFGPGTRLLVL.

The CDR3: CASSPYRAPGDQPQHF. The CDR3 DNA is TGTGCCAGCTCACCTTACAGGGCCCCCGGTGATCAGCCCCAGCATTTT. The V and J genes are TRBV18 and TRBJ1-5, with D possibly TRBD1 on 6 matching bases. Trimming left V 3 bases short and J 5 bases short, with 17 bases between. The germline CDR1 and CDR2 sequences are KGHSH and LQKENI. The CDR3 is 16 residues long.

V is TRBV6-2 or TRBV6-3 and J is TRBJ2-4, with TRBD1 identical over 10 bases. Trimming removed 4 bases from V and 3 bases from J; junction bases left unmatched: 15. Per the germline V gene, CDR1 is MNHEY and CDR2 is SVGEGT. The CDR3 loop spans 19 amino acids. The CDR3 is CASSFLTGGAPGGKNIQYF. CDR3 DNA: TGTGCCAGCAGTTTCCTGACAGGGGGCGCGCCCGGGGGCAAAAACATTCAGTACTTC.